This record concerns one T cell receptor beta chain sequence. These data are taken from a study of blood T cell repertoires in COVID-19. Some clones are missing from TCRdb's copy, which holds only in-frame ones; the method was immunoSEQ multiplex PCR. This table holds 150,000 or so clones, under 90% found once. Deletions cut 2 bases from V and 10 bases from J, with 15 bases between. The CDR3 length is 13 residues. Germline V gives CDR1 SGHRS, CDR2 YFSETQ. The V call is TRBV5-1, the J call TRBJ1-2; maybe TRBD1 (6 bases). The sequence came from a woman aged 55-75 years who had recovered from COVID-19. The sequenced sample consisted of PBMCs or T cells enriched from blood (not recorded which). CDR3 sequence (DNA): TGCGCCAGCAGCTTAAAGGACAGCACCGACTACACCTTC. Translation gives CASSLKDSTDYTF.